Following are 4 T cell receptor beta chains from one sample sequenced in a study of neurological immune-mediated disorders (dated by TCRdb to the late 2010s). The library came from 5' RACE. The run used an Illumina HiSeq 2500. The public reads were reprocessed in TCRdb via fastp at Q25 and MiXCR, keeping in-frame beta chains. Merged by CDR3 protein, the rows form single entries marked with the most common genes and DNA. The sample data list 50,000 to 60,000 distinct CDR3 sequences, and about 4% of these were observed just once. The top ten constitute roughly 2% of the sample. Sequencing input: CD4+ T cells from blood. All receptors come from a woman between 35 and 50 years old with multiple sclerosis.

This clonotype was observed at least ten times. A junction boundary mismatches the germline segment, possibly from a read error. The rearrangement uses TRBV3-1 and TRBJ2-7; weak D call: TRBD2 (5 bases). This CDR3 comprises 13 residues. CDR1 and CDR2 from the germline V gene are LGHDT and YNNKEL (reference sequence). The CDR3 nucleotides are TGTGCCAGCAGCCAAGAAGGAGGCTACGGGCAGTACTTC. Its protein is CASSQEGGYGQYF.

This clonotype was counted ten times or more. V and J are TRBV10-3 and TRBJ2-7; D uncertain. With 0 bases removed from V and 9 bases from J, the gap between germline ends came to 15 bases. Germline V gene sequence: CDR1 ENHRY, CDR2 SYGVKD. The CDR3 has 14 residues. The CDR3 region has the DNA TGTGCCATCAGTGAGTCAGGGCCCAAGGGTTGGCAGTACTTC. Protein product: CAISESGPKGWQYF.

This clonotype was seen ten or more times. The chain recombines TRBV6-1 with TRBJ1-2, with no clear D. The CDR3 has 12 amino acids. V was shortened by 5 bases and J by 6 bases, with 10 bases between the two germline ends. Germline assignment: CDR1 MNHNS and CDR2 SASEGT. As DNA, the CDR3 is TGTGCCAGCAGTCAAGTCACGGATGGCTACACCTTC. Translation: CASSQVTDGYTF.

The CDR3 DNA reads TGCGCCAGCAGCCAAGAGTGGGTGACTAGCGGGGACCCCTACAATGAGCAGTTCTTC. This codes for CASSQEWVTSGDPYNEQFF. V and J are TRBV4-1 and TRBJ2-1; 11 bases are a match to TRBD2. This CDR3 has 19 residues. The germline gives CDR1 MGHRA, CDR2 YSYEKL. After removal of 0 bases from V and 2 bases from J, the junction contained 9 bases not matched to a gene.